One sample yielded the 15 T cell receptor beta chains listed below, sequenced in a study of Ad26.COV2.S vaccination and SARS-CoV-2 variants. Some clones are missing from TCRdb's copy, which holds only in-frame ones; the method was immunoSEQ multiplex PCR. The data show 300,000 to 350,000 clones, more than 70% seen once. Treatment indicated: roughly 19 received Ad26.COV2.S at low or high dose, single or two shots; several received placebo; per-sample allocation not given. Samples came from day 63 after the first vaccine or placebo injection. This specimen was peripheral blood, taken in a trial of Ad26.COV2.S vaccine versus placebo. All receptors come from a person between 18 and 59 years old who received the Ad26.COV2.S COVID-19 vaccine or a placebo.

The V gene is TRBV11-2, the J gene TRBJ1-6; D possibly corresponds to TRBD1 (5 bases). With 5 bases removed from V and 8 bases from J, the gap between germline ends came to 16 bases. This CDR3 region has 15 residues. Per germline, CDR1 SGHAT and CDR2 FQNNGV. The CDR3 reads CASSLTGIGDSPLHF. CDR3 DNA sequence: TGTGCCAGCAGCCTTACCGGAATAGGGGATTCACCCCTCCACTTT.

The genes are TRBV9 and TRBJ2-3; 10 bases match TRBD2. The CDR3 contains 13 residues. With V trimmed by 7 bases and J by 4 bases, 3 bases remained unmatched. CDR1 is SGDLS and CDR2 is YYNGEE in the germline V gene. In DNA, the CDR3 is TGTGCCAGCGGGGGACTAGCGTCAGATACGCAGTATTTT. Protein product: CASGGLASDTQYF.

This clone is a singleton in its sample. The V call is TRBV6-4, the J call TRBJ2-3; D possibly corresponds to TRBD2 (6 bases). Between the trimmed V and J ends, which lost 1 base and 4 bases, there was a span of 12 bases. The CDR3 spans 15 residues. CDR1 is MRHNA and CDR2 is SNTAGT in the germline V gene. CDR3 in amino acids: CASSDWGEDADTQYF. The CDR3 bases are TGTGCCAGCAGTGACTGGGGGGAAGATGCAGATACGCAGTATTTT.

This clone was detected once. CDR3 sequence: CASSPRGPSGNTIYF. CDR3 DNA sequence: TGTGCCAGCAGCCCCAGAGGCCCCTCTGGAAACACCATATATTTT. The genes are TRBV9 and TRBJ1-3; D is unclear. V was shortened by 4 bases and J by 0 bases, with 11 bases between the two germline ends. Per germline, CDR1 SGDLS and CDR2 YYNGEE. The CDR3 totals 15 residues.

The rearrangement uses TRBV10-3 and TRBJ1-2, with D possibly being TRBD1 (5 bases). The V gene lost 2 bases and the J gene lost 5 bases, with 9 bases spanning the gap. The CDR3 consists of 13 residues. CDR1 and CDR2 (germline): ENHRY, SYGVKD. CDR3 residues: CAISEGTAYGYTF. DNA for the CDR3: TGTGCCATCAGTGAGGGGACGGCATATGGCTACACCTTC.

This clone showed up just a few times. The chain couples TRBV19 to TRBJ2-2; TRBD1 matches 8 bases. V shed 11 bases and J 4 bases; nucleotides not matched to a gene: 9. The CDR3 is made up of 14 amino acids. CDR1 is LNHDA, CDR2 SQIVND, per germline (reference sequence). The CDR3 coding sequence is TGTGCCGCCAAGGGGACAGGCTCCACCGGGGAGCTGTTTTTT. As protein: CAAKGTGSTGELFF.

CDR3 loop: CASIRDPGRPSSTDTQYF. In nucleotides, the CDR3 is TGCGCCAGCATAAGAGACCCGGGACGTCCATCTAGCACAGATACGCAGTATTTT. The J gene is TRBJ2-3, the V gene TRBV5-1; D could derive from TRBD1 or TRBD2 (5 bases each). CDR1 is SGHRS and CDR2 is YFSETQ in the germline V gene. V was trimmed by 6 bases and J by 0 bases, leaving 23 bases between them. CDR3 length: 18 amino acids.

V and J are TRBV6-2 or TRBV6-3 and TRBJ2-1, with 12 nucleotides matching TRBD1. Looked up from germline, CDR1 is MNHEY and CDR2 is SVGEGT. The CDR3 spans 16 residues. J was trimmed by 7 bases and V by 4 bases; bases with no gene match: 8. The CDR3 DNA reads as TGTGCCAGCAGTTTAATGGGACAGGGGGCGCGTAATGAGCAGTTCTTC. Residues: CASSLMGQGARNEQFF.

V usage is TRBV9 and J usage is TRBJ2-5; 9 nucleotides line up with TRBD2. The CDR3 length is 16 residues. CDR1 is SGDLS, CDR2 YYNGEE, per germline. V shed 1 base, J shed 2 bases, and the junction held 6 bases outside the gene matches. CDR3 in amino acids: CASSVRVSGGQETQYF. The CDR3 nucleotides are TGTGCCAGCAGCGTAAGGGTTAGCGGGGGACAAGAGACCCAGTACTTC.

This rearrangement joins TRBV5-4 to TRBJ2-1, with D perhaps TRBD1 or TRBD2 (6 bases each). V was shortened by 0 bases and J by 0 bases, with 7 bases between the two germline ends. Germline V gene sequence: CDR1 SGHNT, CDR2 YYREEE (reference sequence). The CDR3 consists of 15 residues. CDR3 coding DNA: TGTGCCAGCAGCTTGGAGGGGGGCTCCTACAATGAGCAGTTCTTC. Translating gives CASSLEGGSYNEQFF.

Worth noting for this clone: In the same sample, other DNA sequences code for this CDR3. This chain links TRBV9 with TRBJ1-1; D gene uncertain. Trimming left V 0 bases short and J 1 base short, with 4 bases between. CDR3 size: 13 residues. Germline assignment: CDR1 SGDLS and CDR2 YYNGEE. The CDR3 DNA follows: TGTGCCAGCAGCGTAGATGGGAACACTGAAGCTTTCTTT. Protein sequence: CASSVDGNTEAFF.

The V gene is TRBV7-2, the J gene TRBJ2-5; no clear D. In germline, CDR1 is SGHTA, CDR2 FQGNSA. This CDR3 spans 13 amino acids. V was clipped by 3 bases and J by 2 bases, with 7 bases between them. The CDR3 spells CASSLVRQETQYF. The CDR3 nucleotides are TGTGCCAGCAGCTTGGTGAGGCAAGAGACCCAGTACTTC.

The sample holds a few counts of this clone. The chain carries TRBV4-3 and TRBJ1-6; D is uncertain. V was shortened by 1 base and J by 2 bases, with 9 bases between the two germline ends. CDR1 and CDR2 from the germline V gene are LGHNA and YSLEER. The CDR3 length is 16 residues. CDR3 protein: CASSQAQGTYNSPLHF. CDR3 coding DNA: TGCGCCAGCAGCCAAGCACAAGGAACCTATAATTCACCCCTCCACTTT.

The J gene is TRBJ2-7, the V gene TRBV5-1, with D maybe TRBD2 (7 bases). The CDR3 spans 13 residues. Trimming took off 7 bases at V and 5 bases at J, with 16 bases between the two ends. The germline V gene encodes CDR1 SGHRS and CDR2 YFSETQ. The CDR3 here is CASRSGGTNEQYF. The CDR3 nucleotides read TGCGCCAGCCGTTCGGGGGGCACCAACGAGCAGTACTTC. The full variable domain, rest sourced from reference TRBV5-1 and TRBJ2-7, is KAGVTQTPRYLIKTRGQQVTLSCSPISGHRSVSWYQQTPGQGLQFLFEYFSETQRNKGNFPGRFSGRQFSNSRSEMNVSTLELGDSALYLCASRSGGTNEQYFGPGTRLTVT.

The sample holds one count of this clone. The CDR3 DNA sequence: TGTGCCAGCAGTGGGACTAGCGGACAAGAGACCCAGTACTTC. Its protein is CASSGTSGQETQYF. This chain links TRBV6-1 with TRBJ2-5; 10 bases map to TRBD2. V shed 4 bases, J shed 2 bases, and the junction held 1 base outside the gene matches. Looked up from germline, CDR1 is MNHNS and CDR2 is SASEGT. The CDR3 is 14 amino acids.